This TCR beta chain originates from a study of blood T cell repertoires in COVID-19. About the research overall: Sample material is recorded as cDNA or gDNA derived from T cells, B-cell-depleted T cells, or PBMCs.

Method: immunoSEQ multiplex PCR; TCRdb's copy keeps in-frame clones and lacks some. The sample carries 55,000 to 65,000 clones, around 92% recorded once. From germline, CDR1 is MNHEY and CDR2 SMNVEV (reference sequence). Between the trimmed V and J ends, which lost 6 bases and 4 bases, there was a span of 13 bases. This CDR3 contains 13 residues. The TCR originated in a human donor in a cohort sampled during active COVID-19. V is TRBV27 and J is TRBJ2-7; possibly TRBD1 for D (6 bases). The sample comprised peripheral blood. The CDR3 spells CASRPTGMYEQYF. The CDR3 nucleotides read TGTGCCAGCAGGCCAACAGGGATGTACGAGCAGTACTTC.